The T cell receptor (beta chain) under discussion was sequenced for a study of early T cells in non-severe SARS-CoV-2 infection. At the level of the study: With bulk RNA from unsorted whole blood as input, sequencing yielded unpaired chains. Regarding the study as a whole: The matching step, a VDJdb search, favored anti-spike CD8 responses and missed private and CD4 specificities.

This clonotype showed up just a few times. Antigen specificity is unknown. cDNA molecules, individually, were tagged with unique molecular identifiers. Each CDR3 protein is one row after TCRdb ran MiXCR on the 5' RACE reads. There are about 31,000 distinct CDR3 sequences in the sample; roughly 5.8% occur only once, and 5.5% to 7% lies in the top ten. The germline V gene has CDR1 MNHEY and CDR2 SVGEGT. The CDR3 is 14 residues long. Trimming stripped 3 bases from V and 6 bases from J, with 12 bases between. This TCR derives from an adult who was a healthcare worker with PCR-confirmed SARS-CoV-2 infection or an uninfected control (not recorded which). Input material: whole blood. The chain is built from TRBV6-2 or TRBV6-3 and TRBJ2-1; D uncertain. This CDR3 reads CASSYSPETNEQFF. DNA for the CDR3: TGTGCCAGCAGTTATTCACCCGAGACCAATGAGCAGTTCTTC.